This T cell receptor (beta chain) was recorded in a study of spatial heterogeneity in lung cancer. Study-wide context: Alpha-chain detections were consistently fewer than beta-chain detections among the sequences.

In its sample, this clonotype was seen many times. TCR cDNA molecules each carried a unique molecular identifier. A single record per CDR3 protein comes from TCRdb applying MiXCR to the 5' RACE reads. The sample has about 39,000 distinct CDR3 sequences; around 3.3% are singletons. Time point specified: sample taken at primary tumor resection. Germline V gives CDR1 MNHEY, CDR2 SMNVEV (reference sequence). Trimming took 0 bases from V and 2 from J, leaving 7 bases between them. The CDR3 has 14 amino acids. The chain employs TRBV27 and TRBJ2-5; D may match TRBD1 or TRBD2 (5 bases each). The sample was normal lung tissue next to the tumor, taken at surgery. This sequence originates from a male donor with early-stage non-small cell lung cancer. DNA of the CDR3: TGTGCCAGCAGTTTATCCTGGGGGCAAGAGACCCAGTACTTC. As protein: CASSLSWGQETQYF.